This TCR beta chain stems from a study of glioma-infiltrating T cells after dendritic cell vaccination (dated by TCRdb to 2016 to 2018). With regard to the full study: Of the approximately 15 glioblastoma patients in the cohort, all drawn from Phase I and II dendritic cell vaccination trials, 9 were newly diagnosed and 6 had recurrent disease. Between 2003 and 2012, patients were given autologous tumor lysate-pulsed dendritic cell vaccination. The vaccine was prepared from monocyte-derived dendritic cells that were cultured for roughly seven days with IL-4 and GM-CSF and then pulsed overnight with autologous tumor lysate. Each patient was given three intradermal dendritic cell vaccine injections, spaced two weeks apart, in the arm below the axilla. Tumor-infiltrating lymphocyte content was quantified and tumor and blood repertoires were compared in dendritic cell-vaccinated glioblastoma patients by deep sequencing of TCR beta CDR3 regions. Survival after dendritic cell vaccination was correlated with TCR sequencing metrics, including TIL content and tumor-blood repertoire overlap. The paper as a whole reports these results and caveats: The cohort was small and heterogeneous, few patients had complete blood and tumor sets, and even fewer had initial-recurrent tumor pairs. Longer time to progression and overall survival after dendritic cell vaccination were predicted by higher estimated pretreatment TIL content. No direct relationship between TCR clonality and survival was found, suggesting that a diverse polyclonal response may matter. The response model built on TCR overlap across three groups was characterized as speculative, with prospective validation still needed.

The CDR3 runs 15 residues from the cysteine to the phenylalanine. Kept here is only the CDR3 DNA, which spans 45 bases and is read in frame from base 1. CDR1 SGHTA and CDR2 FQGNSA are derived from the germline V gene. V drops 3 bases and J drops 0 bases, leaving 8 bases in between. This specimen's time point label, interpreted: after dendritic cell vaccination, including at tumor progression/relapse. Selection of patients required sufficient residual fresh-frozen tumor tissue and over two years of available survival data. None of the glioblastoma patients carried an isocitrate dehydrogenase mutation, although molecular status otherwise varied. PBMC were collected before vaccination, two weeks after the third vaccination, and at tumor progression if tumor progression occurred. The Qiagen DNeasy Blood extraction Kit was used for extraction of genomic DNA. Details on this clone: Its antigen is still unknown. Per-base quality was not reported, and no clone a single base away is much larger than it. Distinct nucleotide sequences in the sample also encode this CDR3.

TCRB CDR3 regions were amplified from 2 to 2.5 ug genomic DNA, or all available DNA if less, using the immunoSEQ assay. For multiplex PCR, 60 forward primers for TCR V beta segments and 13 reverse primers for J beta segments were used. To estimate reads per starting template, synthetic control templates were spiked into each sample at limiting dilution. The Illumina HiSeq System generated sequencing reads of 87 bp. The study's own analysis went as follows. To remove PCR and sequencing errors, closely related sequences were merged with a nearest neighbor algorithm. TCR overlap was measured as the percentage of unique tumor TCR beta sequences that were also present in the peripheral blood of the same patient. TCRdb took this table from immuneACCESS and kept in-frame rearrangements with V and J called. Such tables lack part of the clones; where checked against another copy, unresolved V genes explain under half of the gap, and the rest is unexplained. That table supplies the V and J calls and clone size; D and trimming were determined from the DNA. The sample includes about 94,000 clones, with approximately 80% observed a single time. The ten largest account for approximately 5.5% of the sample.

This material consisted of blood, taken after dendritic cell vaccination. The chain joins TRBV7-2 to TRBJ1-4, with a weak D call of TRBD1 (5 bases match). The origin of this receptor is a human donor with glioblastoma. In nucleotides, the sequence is TGTGCCAGCAGCTTCCAGGGTGCAACTAATGAAAAACTGTTTTTT. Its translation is CASSFQGATNEKLFF.